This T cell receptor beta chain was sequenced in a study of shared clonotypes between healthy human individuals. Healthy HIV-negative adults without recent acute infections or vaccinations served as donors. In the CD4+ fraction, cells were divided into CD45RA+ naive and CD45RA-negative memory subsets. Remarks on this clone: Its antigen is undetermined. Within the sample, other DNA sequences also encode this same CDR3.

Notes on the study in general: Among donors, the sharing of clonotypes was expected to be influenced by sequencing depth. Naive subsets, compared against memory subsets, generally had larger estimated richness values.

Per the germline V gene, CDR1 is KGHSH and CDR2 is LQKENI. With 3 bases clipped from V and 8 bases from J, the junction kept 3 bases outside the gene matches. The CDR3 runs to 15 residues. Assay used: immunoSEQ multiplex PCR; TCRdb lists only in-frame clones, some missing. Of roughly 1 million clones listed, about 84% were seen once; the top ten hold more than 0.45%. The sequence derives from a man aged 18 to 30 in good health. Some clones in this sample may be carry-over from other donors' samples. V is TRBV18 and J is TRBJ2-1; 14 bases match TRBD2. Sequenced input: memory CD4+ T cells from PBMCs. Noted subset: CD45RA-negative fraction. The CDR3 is CASSPGTSGSYEQFF. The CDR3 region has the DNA TGTGCCAGCTCACCTGGGACTAGCGGGAGCTATGAGCAGTTCTTC.